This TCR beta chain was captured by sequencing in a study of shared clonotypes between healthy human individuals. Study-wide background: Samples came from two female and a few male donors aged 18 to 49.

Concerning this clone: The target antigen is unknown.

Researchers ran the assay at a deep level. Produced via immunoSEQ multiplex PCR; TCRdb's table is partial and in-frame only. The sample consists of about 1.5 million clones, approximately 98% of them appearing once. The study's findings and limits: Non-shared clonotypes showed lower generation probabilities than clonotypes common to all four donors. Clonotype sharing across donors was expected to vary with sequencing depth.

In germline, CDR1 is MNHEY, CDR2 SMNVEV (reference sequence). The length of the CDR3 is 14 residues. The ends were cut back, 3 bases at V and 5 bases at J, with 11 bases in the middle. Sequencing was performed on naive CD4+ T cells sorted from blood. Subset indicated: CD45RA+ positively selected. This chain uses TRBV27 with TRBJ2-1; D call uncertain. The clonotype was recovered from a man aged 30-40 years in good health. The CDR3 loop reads CASSFRVGHNEQFF. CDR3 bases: TGTGCCAGCAGTTTTCGGGTCGGCCACAATGAGCAGTTCTTC.